This TCR beta chain stems from a study of cytomegalovirus exposure and HLA in healthy donors. Donors sampled were nominally healthy, though unrecorded immune exposures were likely. As concerns this clone: Its specificity is not known.

Findings of the study overall: Near-uniform donor sequencing depth was presumed by presence/absence analyses. Diagnosis of cytomegalovirus status made by the classifier reportedly showed high specificity and sensitivity. A later analysis showed TCR association rates differing by HLA locus, peaking at DRB1 and lowest at HLA-C.

13 Jbeta primers and 60 Vbeta primers were used for the PCR. Sequencing used immunoSEQ multiplex PCR; TCRdb keeps in-frame clones, though not all of them. The table includes under 200,000 clones, about 80% detected once. Germline CDR1 reads SGHDN; CDR2 reads FVKESK. The CDR3 contains 16 residues. V shed 1 base and J shed 5 bases, with 17 bases lying between them. The gene calls are TRBV14 and TRBJ1-1, with a weak D call TRBD1 (6 bases). The sequenced material came from PBMCs. The source of this sequence is a woman in her fifties or sixties in good health and CMV-seronegative. Here the CDR3 DNA reads TGTGCCAGCAGCCAAGCTCTGGACAGACTGGGGACTGAAGCTTTCTTT. Translation: CASSQALDRLGTEAFF.